The rows below give T cell receptor beta chains drawn from one sample of a study of monozygotic twins with inflammatory bowel disease. Reprocessing the 5' RACE reads, TCRdb reports a single entry for every CDR3 protein and omits DNA. The sample totals 300,000 to 400,000 distinct CDR3 sequences. Sequencing used blood. These receptors were taken from a human donor with ulcerative colitis or Crohn's disease, or a healthy co-twin of an affected twin (not recorded which). CDR3s include the opening cysteine and the closing phenylalanine or tryptophan.

>TRBV27|TRBJ2-7
CASSPTESGRRGVQYF
>TRBV14|TRBJ2-1
CASSQGRTVDNEQFF
>TRBV30|TRBJ1-1
CAWSVKGRETEAFF
>TRBV12-3/TRBV12-4|TRBJ1-1
CASRRSMNTEAFF
>TRBV12-3/TRBV12-4|TRBJ1-5
CASSLRGGGQPQHF
>TRBV5-1|TRBJ1-1
CASSLMSENTEAFF
>TRBV4-1|TRBJ2-1
CASSGTSGSYNEQFF
>TRBV7-9|TRBJ2-2
CASSPQGAWTGELFF
>TRBV20-1|TRBJ1-2
CSARDQARARTAQGYGYIF
>TRBV15|TRBJ1-2
CATSSTAKRGYTF
>TRBV7-9|TRBJ2-7
CASSPRLADSYEQYF
>TRBV7-2|TRBJ2-5
CASRSGTGQETQYF
>TRBV10-3|TRBJ2-5
CAISEMLAGEETQYF
>TRBV20-1|TRBJ2-5
CSARGPWETQYF
>TRBV28|TRBJ2-7
CASSAQGVVTYEQYF
>TRBV27|TRBJ1-5
CASSFEGGSNQPQHF
>TRBV18|TRBJ2-7
CASSPSSGTTTYEQYF
>TRBV27|TRBJ1-5
CASSFLPRGQPQHF
>TRBV6-1|TRBJ1-4
CASSEIAGGNEKLFF
>TRBV30|TRBJ1-1
CAWRGVNTEAFF
>TRBV18|TRBJ2-7
CASSPLPGGEYEQYF
>TRBV12-3/TRBV12-4|TRBJ1-1
CASSLPGMNTEAFF
>TRBV30|TRBJ2-1
CAWNAGTSGQQFF
>TRBV15|TRBJ2-1
CATSRELSSYNEQFF
>TRBV20-1|TRBJ1-6
CSTRRDKRDSPLHF
>TRBV7-8|TRBJ2-3
CASSRRDTDTQYF
>TRBV12-3/TRBV12-4|TRBJ2-5
CASSLRGQGKETQYF
>TRBV6-1|TRBJ2-2
CASRRGQGGNTGELFF
>TRBV20-1|TRBJ2-7
CSARDNYEQYF
>TRBV6-5|TRBJ2-1
CASSYLGTDYNEQFF
>TRBV4-1|TRBJ2-5
CASSQDEGAKTQYF
>TRBV30|TRBJ1-2
CAWSPYSGSGGYGYTF
>TRBV7-9|TRBJ2-6
CASSPRLSGANVLTF
>TRBV30|TRBJ2-2
CATTSGSGNTGELFF
>TRBV18|TRBJ2-1
CASSPSDRIVGNEQFF
>TRBV29-1|TRBJ2-5
CSGGIRETQYF
>TRBV7-9|TRBJ1-1
CASRLQSGEAFF
>TRBV7-2|TRBJ1-3
CASSRDSTGGNTIYF
>TRBV7-9|TRBJ2-7
CASSLTGGSNTYEQYF
>TRBV5-1|TRBJ2-7
CASSFQQGNEQYF
>TRBV12-3/TRBV12-4|TRBJ2-3
CASSLVVTGGGGLTDTQYF
>TRBV29-1|TRBJ2-4
CSVEDGGNMQYF
>TRBV24-1|TRBJ2-5
CATRSSHQETQYF
>TRBV4-3|TRBJ2-5
CASSQGGSGAETQYF
>TRBV15|TRBJ2-3
CATSRDPGPDTQYF
>TRBV11-2|TRBJ2-5
CASSHRQGRETQYF
>TRBV5-1|TRBJ2-1
CASRAVRTTFNEQFF
>TRBV20-1|TRBJ1-6
CSVEPQGVENSPLHF
>TRBV6-5|TRBJ2-5
CASRSGQETQYF
>TRBV9|TRBJ1-1
CASSVGGSTEAFF
>TRBV6-6|TRBJ2-3
CASSFVRADTQYF
>TRBV3-1|TRBJ1-6
CASSQVTGQYNSPLHF
>TRBV7-2|TRBJ2-1
CASSLPPGGLYNEQFF
>TRBV7-9|TRBJ2-1
CASSPRDTNYNEQFF